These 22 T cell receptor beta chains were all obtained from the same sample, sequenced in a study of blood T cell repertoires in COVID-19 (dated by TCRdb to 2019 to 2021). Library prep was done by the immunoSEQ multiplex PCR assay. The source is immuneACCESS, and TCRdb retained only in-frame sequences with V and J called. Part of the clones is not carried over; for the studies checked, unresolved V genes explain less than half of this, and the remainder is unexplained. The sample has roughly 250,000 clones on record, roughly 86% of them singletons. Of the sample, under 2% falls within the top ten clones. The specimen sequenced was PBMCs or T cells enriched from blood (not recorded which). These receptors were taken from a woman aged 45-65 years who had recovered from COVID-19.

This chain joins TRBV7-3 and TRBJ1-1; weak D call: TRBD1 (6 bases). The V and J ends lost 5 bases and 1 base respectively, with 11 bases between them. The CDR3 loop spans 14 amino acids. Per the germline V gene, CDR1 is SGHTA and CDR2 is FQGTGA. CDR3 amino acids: CASSPGHSNTEAFF. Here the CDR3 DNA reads TGTGCCAGCAGCCCGGGACACTCGAACACTGAAGCTTTCTTT.

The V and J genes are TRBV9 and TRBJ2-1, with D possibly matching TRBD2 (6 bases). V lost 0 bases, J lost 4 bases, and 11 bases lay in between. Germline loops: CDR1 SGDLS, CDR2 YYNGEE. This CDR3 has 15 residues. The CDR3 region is CASSVAPSAYNEQFF. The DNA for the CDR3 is TGTGCCAGCAGCGTAGCTCCTAGCGCATACAATGAGCAGTTCTTC.

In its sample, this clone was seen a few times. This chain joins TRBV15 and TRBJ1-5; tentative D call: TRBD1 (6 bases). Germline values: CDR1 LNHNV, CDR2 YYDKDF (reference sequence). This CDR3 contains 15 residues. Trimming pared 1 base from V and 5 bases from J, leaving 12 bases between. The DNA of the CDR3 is TGTGCCACCAGCAGAGCCAGGGGTGGAGATCAGCCCCAGCATTTT. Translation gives CATSRARGGDQPQHF.

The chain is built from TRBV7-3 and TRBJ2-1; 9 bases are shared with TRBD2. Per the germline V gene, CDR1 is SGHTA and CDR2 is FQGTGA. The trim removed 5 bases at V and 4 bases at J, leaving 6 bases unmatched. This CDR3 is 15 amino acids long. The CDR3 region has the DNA TGTGCCAGCAGCAGAACTAGCGGGCGTTACAATGAGCAGTTCTTC. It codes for CASSRTSGRYNEQFF.

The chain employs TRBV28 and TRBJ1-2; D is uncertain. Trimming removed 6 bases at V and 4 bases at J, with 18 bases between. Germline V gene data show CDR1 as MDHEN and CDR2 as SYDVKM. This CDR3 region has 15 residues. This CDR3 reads CASRRAVEVLYGYTF. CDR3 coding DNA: TGTGCCAGCAGGAGGGCTGTAGAGGTTCTCTATGGCTACACCTTC.

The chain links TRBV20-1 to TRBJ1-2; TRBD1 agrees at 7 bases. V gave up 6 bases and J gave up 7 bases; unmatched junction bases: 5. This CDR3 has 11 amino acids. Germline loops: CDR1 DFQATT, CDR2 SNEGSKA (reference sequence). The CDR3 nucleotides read TGCAGTGCCAGACAGGGTTCTGGCTACACCTTC. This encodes CSARQGSGYTF.

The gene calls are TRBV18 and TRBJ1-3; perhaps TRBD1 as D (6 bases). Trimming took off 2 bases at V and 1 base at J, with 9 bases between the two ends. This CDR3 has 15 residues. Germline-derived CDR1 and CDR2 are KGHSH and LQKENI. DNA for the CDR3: TGTGCCAGCTCACCAGTACAGGGATCTGGAAACACCATATATTTT. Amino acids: CASSPVQGSGNTIYF.

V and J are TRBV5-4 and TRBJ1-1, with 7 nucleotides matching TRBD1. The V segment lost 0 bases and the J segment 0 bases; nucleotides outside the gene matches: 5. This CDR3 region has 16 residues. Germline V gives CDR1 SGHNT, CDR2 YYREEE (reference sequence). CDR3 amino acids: CASSLGGQEMNTEAFF. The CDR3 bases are TGTGCCAGCAGCTTGGGTGGACAGGAGATGAACACTGAAGCTTTCTTT.

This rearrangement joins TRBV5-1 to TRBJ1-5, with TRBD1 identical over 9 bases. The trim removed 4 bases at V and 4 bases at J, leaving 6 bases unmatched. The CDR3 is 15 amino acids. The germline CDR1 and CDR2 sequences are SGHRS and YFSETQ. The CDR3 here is CASSRGTGRNQPQHF. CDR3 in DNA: TGCGCCAGCAGCAGAGGGACAGGGAGGAATCAGCCCCAGCATTTT.

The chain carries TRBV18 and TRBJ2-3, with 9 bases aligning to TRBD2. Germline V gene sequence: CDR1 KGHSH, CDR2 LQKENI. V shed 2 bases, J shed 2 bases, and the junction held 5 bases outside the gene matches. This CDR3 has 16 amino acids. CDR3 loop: CASSPGIAGVTDTQYF. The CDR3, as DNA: TGTGCCAGCTCACCAGGTATAGCGGGAGTCACAGATACGCAGTATTTT.

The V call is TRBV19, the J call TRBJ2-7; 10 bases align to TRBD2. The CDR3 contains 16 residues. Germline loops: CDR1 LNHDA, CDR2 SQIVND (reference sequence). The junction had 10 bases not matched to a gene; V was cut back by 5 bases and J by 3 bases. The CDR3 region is CASSAGLADVYYEQYF. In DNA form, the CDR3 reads TGTGCCAGTAGTGCAGGACTAGCGGACGTTTACTACGAGCAGTACTTC.

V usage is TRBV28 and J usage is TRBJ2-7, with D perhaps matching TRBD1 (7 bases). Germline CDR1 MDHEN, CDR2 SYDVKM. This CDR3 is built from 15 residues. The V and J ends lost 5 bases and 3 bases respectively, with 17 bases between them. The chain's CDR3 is CASSPGGLRLYEQYF. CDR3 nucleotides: TGTGCCAGCAGTCCAGGGGGACTTCGACTCTACGAGCAGTACTTC.

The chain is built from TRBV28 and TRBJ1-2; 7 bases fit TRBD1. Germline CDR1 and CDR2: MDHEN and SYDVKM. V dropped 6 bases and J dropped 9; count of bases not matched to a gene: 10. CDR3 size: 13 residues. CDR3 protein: CASRPDREASYTF. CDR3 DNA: TGTGCCAGCAGACCAGACAGGGAAGCGAGCTACACCTTC.

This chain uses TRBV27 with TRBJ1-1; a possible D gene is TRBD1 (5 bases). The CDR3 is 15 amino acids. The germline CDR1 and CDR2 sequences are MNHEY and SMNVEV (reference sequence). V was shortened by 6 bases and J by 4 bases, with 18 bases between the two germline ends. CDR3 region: CASSHKTVSSTEAFF. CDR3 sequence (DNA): TGTGCCAGCAGCCACAAGACAGTTTCTAGCACTGAAGCTTTCTTT.

The CDR3 protein is CASSLTGYNEQFF. DNA of the CDR3: TGCGCCAGCAGCTTAACAGGCTACAATGAGCAGTTCTTC. The chain employs TRBV5-1 and TRBJ2-1, with TRBD1 as a possible D gene (5 bases). V dropped 2 bases and J dropped 3 bases, with 6 bases sitting between them. Germline CDR1 is SGHRS and CDR2 is YFSETQ. The CDR3 contains 13 residues.

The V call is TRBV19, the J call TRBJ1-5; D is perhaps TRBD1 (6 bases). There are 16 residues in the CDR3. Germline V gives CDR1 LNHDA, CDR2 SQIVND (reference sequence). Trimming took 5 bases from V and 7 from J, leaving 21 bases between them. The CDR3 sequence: CASSPIGGLSDQPQHF. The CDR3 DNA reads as TGTGCCAGTAGTCCGATCGGGGGGCTCTCAGACCAGCCCCAGCATTTT. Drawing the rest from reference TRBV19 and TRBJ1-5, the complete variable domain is DGGITQSPKYLFRKEGQNVTLSCEQNLNHDAMYWYRQDPGQGLRLIYYSQIVNDFQKGDIAEGYSVSREKKESFPLTVTSAQKNPTAFYLCASSPIGGLSDQPQHFGDGTRLSIL.

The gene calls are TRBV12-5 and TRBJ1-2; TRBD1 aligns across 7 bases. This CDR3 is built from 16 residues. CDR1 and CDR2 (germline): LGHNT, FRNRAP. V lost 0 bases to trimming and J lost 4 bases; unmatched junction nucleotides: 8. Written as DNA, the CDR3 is TGTGCTAGTGGTTTGGTACGAAAGGGGGCCGGCTATGGCTACACCTTC. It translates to CASGLVRKGAGYGYTF. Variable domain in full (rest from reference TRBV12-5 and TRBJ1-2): DARVTQTPRHKVTEMGQEVTMRCQPILGHNTVFWYRQTMMQGLELLAYFRNRAPLDDSGMPKDRFSAEMPDATLATLKIQPSEPRDSAVYFCASGLVRKGAGYGYTFGSGTRLTVV.

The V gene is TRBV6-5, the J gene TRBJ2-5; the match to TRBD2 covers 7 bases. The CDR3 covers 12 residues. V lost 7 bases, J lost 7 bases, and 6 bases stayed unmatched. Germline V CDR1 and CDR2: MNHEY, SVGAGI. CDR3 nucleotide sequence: TGTGCCAGCACCGTGGGGGGGTTGACCCAGTACTTC. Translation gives CASTVGGLTQYF.

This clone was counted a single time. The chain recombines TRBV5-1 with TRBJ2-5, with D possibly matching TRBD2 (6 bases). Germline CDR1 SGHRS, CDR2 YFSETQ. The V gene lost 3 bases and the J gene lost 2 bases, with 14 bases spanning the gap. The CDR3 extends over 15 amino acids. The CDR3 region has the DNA TGCGCCAGCAGCTCGAGCGTGGCGGGGCAAGAGACCCAGTACTTC. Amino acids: CASSSSVAGQETQYF.

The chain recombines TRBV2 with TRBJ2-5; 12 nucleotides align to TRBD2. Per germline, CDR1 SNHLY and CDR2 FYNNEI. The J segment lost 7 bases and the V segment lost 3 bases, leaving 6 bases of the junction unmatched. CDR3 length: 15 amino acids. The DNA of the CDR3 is TGTGCCAGCAGTGAGTCTAGCGGGAGGGCCGGGACCCAGTACTTC. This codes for CASSESSGRAGTQYF.

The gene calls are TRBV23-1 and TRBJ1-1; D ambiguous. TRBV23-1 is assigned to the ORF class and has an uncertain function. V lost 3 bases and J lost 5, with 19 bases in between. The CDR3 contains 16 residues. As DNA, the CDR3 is TGCGCCAGCAGTCAGCTTGCAGTCAAGGGAGCAACTGAAGCTTTCTTT. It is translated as CASSQLAVKGATEAFF.

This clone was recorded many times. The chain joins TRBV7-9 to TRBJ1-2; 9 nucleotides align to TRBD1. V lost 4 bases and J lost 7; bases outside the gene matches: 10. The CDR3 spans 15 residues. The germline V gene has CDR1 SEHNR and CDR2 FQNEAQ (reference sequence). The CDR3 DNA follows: TGTGCCAGCAGCTACTGGGCGGGACAGGGCTCTGGCTACACCTTC. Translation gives CASSYWAGQGSGYTF. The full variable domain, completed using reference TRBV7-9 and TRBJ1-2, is DTGVSQNPRHKITKRGQNVTFRCDPISEHNRLYWYRQTLGQGPEFLTYFQNEAQLEKSRLLSDRFSAERPKGSFSTLEIQRTEQGDSAMYLCASSYWAGQGSGYTFGSGTRLTVV.